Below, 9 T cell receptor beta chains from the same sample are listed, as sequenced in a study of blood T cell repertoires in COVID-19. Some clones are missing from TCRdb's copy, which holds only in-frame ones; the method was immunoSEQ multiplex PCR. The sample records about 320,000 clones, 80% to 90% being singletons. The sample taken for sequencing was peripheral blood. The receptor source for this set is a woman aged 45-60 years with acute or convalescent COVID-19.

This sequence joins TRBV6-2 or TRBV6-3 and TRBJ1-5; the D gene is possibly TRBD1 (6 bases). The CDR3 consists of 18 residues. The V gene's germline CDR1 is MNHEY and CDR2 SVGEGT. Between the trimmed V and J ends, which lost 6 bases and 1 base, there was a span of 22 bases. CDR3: CASSLSPRGIGSNQPQHF. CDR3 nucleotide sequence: TGTGCCAGCAGCCTTAGTCCTAGGGGGATAGGAAGCAATCAGCCCCAGCATTTT.

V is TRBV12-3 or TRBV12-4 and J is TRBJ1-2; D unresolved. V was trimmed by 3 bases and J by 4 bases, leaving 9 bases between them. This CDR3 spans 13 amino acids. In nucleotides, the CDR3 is TGTGCCAGCAGTTTCCCGCCGGGCTATGGCTACACCTTC. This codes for CASSFPPGYGYTF.

CDR3 amino acids: CASSDNGGVVYEQYF. The DNA of the CDR3 is TGTGCCAGCAGTGATAATGGAGGGGTCGTCTACGAGCAGTACTTC. This sequence joins TRBV2 and TRBJ2-7, with D possibly TRBD2 on 6 matching bases. The germline gives CDR1 SNHLY, CDR2 FYNNEI. The CDR3 is made up of 15 amino acids. Trimming pared 3 bases from V and 3 bases from J, leaving 15 bases between.

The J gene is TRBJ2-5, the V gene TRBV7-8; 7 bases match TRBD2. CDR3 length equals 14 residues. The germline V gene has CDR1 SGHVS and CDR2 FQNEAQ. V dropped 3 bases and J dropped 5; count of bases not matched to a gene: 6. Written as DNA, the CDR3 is TGTGCCAGCAGCTTGGTCGGGGGGTCGGAGACCCAGTACTTC. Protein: CASSLVGGSETQYF.

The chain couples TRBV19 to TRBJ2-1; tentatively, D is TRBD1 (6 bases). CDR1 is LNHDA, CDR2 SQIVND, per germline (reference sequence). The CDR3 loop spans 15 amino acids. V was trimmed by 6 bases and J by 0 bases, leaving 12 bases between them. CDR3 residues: CASRLQGYSYNEQFF. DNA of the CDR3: TGTGCCAGTAGACTACAGGGTTACTCCTACAATGAGCAGTTCTTC.

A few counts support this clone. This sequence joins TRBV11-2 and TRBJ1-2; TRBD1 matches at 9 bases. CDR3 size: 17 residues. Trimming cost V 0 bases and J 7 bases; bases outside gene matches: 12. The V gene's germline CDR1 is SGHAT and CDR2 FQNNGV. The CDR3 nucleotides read TGTGCCAGCAGCTTAGACCCGGACAGGGGCTTCGTGAGTGGCTACACCTTC. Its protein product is CASSLDPDRGFVSGYTF.

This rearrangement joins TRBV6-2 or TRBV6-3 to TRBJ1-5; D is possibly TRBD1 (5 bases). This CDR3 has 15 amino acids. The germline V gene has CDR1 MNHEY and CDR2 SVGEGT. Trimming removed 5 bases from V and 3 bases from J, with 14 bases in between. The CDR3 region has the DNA TGTGCCAGCAGTCCCCCCAGGGCGCTCAATCAGCCCCAGCATTTT. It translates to CASSPPRALNQPQHF.

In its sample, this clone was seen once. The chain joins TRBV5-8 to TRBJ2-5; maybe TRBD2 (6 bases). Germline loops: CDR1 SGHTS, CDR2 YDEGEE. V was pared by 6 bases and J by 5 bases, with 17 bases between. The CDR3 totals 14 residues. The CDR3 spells CASIPDYEVETQYF. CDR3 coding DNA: TGTGCCAGCATCCCGGACTACGAAGTGGAGACCCAGTACTTC.

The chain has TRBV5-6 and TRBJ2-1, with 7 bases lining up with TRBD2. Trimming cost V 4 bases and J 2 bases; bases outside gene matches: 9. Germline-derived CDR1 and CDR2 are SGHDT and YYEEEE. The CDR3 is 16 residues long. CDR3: CASSTPGTTTYNEQFF. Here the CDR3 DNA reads TGTGCCAGCAGCACGCCCGGGACTACCACCTACAATGAGCAGTTCTTC.